The clone carrying this T cell receptor beta chain came up a few times. The antigen remains unidentified. The junction and the germline gene differ at one end; a read error may be behind it. This record belongs to a study of vaccination and CD4 T cells after COVID-19. The CDR3 has 14 residues. Germline lookup yields CDR1 SSHAT and CDR2 FNYEAQ (reference sequence). Sequencing of cultured CD4+ T cell DNA used the Oncomine TCR Beta short-read assay. TCRdb re-analysed the PCR reads in MiXCR, keeping a single row per CDR3 protein. The data show approximately 24,000 distinct CDR3 sequences, with roughly 42% seen just once and under 13% held by the top ten. Treatment given: roughly nine-day PBMC culture with coronavirus spike peptide pools or control peptides (ViraFEST assay).

Sample: CD4+ T cells from blood, cultured in vitro. V is TRBV7-7 and J is TRBJ2-7, with D possibly matching TRBD1 (5 bases). This receptor was identified in a human donor who had recovered from COVID-19. CDR3 nucleotides: TGTGCTAGCAGCTATGGACACGGAGAATACGAGCAGTACTTC. This translates into CASSYGHGEYEQYF.